This T cell receptor (beta chain) was profiled in a study of blood T cell repertoires in COVID-19 (TCRdb year 2020). Turning to the overall study: The collaborator samples originated in the United States, Italy and Spain and spanned the acute and convalescent phases of COVID-19. Where HLA class I and class II types were available, the types were taken from metadata supplied by the sample provider, not from assay-based typing. Subjects who had been exposed to COVID-19, were actively infected with it, or had recovered from it provided the deeply sampled blood TCRbeta repertoires that made up the dataset. The prospective study material was composed of cDNA or gDNA derived from T cells, B-cell-depleted T cells, or PBMCs. The samples were drawn from two sources: the first 160 participants of the ongoing ImmuneRACE study, and fewer than 1,500 subjects contributed by 6 global collaborators. A freely available public database, intended as a resource for researchers studying the immune response to SARS-CoV-2, is where the repertoires were released. A de-identified subject ID, COVID-19 status, age in years and sex were almost always included in the sample metadata.

Note on this clone: No cognate antigen has been identified for it. Base qualities were left out, and no much larger clone turns up one base away.

Each collaborating institution followed its own protocols to collect whole blood in K2EDTA tubes. Collaborator samples were shipped for TCRbeta analysis as frozen whole blood, isolated PBMCs, or DNA extracted from either sample type. Sequences KGHDR (CDR1) and SFDVKD (CDR2) are obtained from the germline V gene. From cysteine to phenylalanine, the CDR3 is 12 amino acids long. Only CDR3 DNA is held: 36 bases, read in frame from base 1. V is clipped by 3 bases and J by 5 bases, and the sequence between their germline boundaries is 6 bases long. The immunoSEQ Assay, a bias-controlled multiplex PCR, was used to amplify TCRbeta CDR3 regions from genomic DNA. Concerning the study's data processing: Nucleated cell counts per sample were estimated from amplification of reference gene primers within the assay. To quantify the absolute abundance of each unique TCRbeta CDR3 rearrangement, sequence reads were collapsed and filtered. For each sample, productive Simpson clonality was calculated as the square root of Simpson's diversity index across productive rearrangements. TCRdb took this table from immuneACCESS and kept in-frame rearrangements with V and J called. Such tables lack part of the clones; where checked against another copy, unresolved V genes explain under half of the gap, and the rest is unexplained. That table gives V, J and clone size, and the DNA gave D and trimming. The sample table contains 230,000 or so clones; only one count was recorded for approximately 84% of them. The ten most abundant clones make up about 4.2% of the sample.

The paper as a whole reports these results and caveats: The quantity of clinical and demographic metadata differed by source and by participant and was supplied without curation.

The rearrangement combines TRBV24-1 with TRBJ2-5, with the D gene uncertain. Sequencing was done on a sample of peripheral blood. The source of this sequence is a man in his forties or fifties with active or convalescent COVID-19. The CDR3 corresponds to CATSDNGETQYF. The nucleotide sequence reads TGTGCCACCAGTGATAACGGGGAGACCCAGTACTTC.